The sample holds many counts of the clone carrying this TCR beta chain. Its target is unknown. This record comes from a study of blood T cells in healthy people across ages. The CDR3 is made up of 14 amino acids. The germline V gene has CDR1 MGHDK and CDR2 SYGVNS. With 2 bases removed from V and 3 bases from J, the gap between germline ends came to 8 bases. General study results and limits: The study found more naive CD4+ cells and higher diversity in long-lived than aged donors.

PBMCs were isolated at a quantity of at least 6 million per sample. The second PCR ran 7 to 11 cycles with a sample-barcoded 5' primer and J-beta primers. Using its own MiXCR run on the 5' RACE reads, TCRdb lists one record per CDR3 protein. Of 550,000 to 750,000 distinct CDR3 sequences listed, over 20% are singletons. V usage is TRBV25-1 and J usage is TRBJ2-1, with no clear D. Sequenced sample: blood. The sequence was obtained from a man between 65 and 85 years old in good health. CDR3 region: CASSEEKGYNEQFF. For the CDR3, the DNA is TGTGCCAGCAGTGAAGAAAAGGGCTACAATGAGCAGTTCTTC.